This TCR beta chain was sequenced for a study of blood T cell repertoires in COVID-19. The overall study: Acute and convalescent COVID-19 samples came from the United States, Italy and Spain. T cells, B-cell-depleted T cells, or PBMCs supplied cDNA or gDNA.

Per the original methods: Estimates of nucleated cell counts were drawn from the amplification of reference gene primers. Clones were sequenced by immunoSEQ multiplex PCR, and TCRdb holds only the in-frame ones, with some missing. V, J and clone size were drawn from that table, and D and trimming were deduced from the DNA. The top ten hold roughly 15% of the sample, which has approximately 50,000 clones, 85% seen once. The sequenced sample consisted of peripheral blood. The origin of this receptor is a human donor in a cohort sampled during active COVID-19.

CDR3 sequence reads: CASSNFGGLGYTF. The DNA of the CDR3 is TGTGCCAGCAGCAACTTCGGGGGGCTTGGCTACACCTTC. The V call is TRBV6-5, the J call TRBJ1-2, with D perhaps TRBD1 (6 bases). Germline V gene lookup returns CDR1 MNHEY and CDR2 SVGAGI. V lost 6 bases to trimming and J lost 7 bases, with 15 bases between them. The CDR3 runs 13 residues.